These 18 T cell receptor beta chains share one sample of origin, sequenced in a study of cytomegalovirus exposure and HLA in healthy donors. Primers: 60 Vbeta forward and 13 Jbeta reverse. Measured with immunoSEQ multiplex PCR; TCRdb has only the in-frame clones, and not every one. This sample yields roughly 100,000 clones, of which around 82% are seen a single time; about 3.4% belongs to the top ten. The sample comprised PBMCs. Receptors originate from a man aged 25-40 years in good health and CMV-seropositive.

The chain's CDR3 is CASSQTGASKLFF. As DNA, the CDR3 is TGTGCCAGCAGCCAGACAGGGGCGTCGAAACTGTTTTTT. The genes are TRBV7-9 and TRBJ1-4, with TRBD1 matching over 8 bases. Unmatched junction bases numbered 7, after V lost 5 bases and J lost 11 bases. The CDR3 runs to 13 residues. Germline lookup yields CDR1 SEHNR and CDR2 FQNEAQ (reference sequence). The full variable domain, its missing parts supplied by reference TRBV7-9 and TRBJ1-4, is DTGVSQNPRHKITKRGQNVTFRCDPISEHNRLYWYRQTLGQGPEFLTYFQNEAQLEKSRLLSDRFSAERPKGSFSTLEIQRTEQGDSAMYLCASSQTGASKLFFGSGTQLSVL.

The chain recombines TRBV27 with TRBJ2-1; a possible D gene is TRBD2 (5 bases). The V and J ends lost 3 bases and 5 bases respectively, with 14 bases between them. Germline CDR1 reads MNHEY; CDR2 reads SMNVEV (reference sequence). This CDR3 region has 15 residues. CDR3 loop: CASSLRGPGNNEQFF. The CDR3 coding sequence is TGTGCCAGCAGTTTGCGCGGCCCGGGGAACAATGAGCAGTTCTTC.

The rearrangement joins TRBV12-5 to TRBJ2-3; weak D call: TRBD2 (6 bases). The CDR3 is 13 amino acids. The germline V gene has CDR1 LGHNT and CDR2 FRNRAP. The V gene lost 5 bases and the J gene lost 8 bases, with 14 bases spanning the gap. CDR3 residues: CASGPLMGGTQYF. The CDR3 DNA follows: TGTGCTAGTGGTCCGCTCATGGGGGGTACGCAGTATTTT.

The genes are TRBV7-9 and TRBJ2-2; TRBD1 matches at 8 bases. The trim removed 5 bases at V and 1 base at J, leaving 6 bases unmatched. The V gene's germline CDR1 is SEHNR and CDR2 FQNEAQ (reference sequence). The CDR3 is made up of 16 amino acids. CDR3 in amino acids: CASSDRGQENTGELFF. The CDR3 DNA follows: TGTGCCAGCAGCGACCGGGGACAGGAGAACACCGGGGAGCTGTTTTTT.

This clone was seen once. This rearrangement joins TRBV28 to TRBJ2-7; 10 bases are shared with TRBD2. The germline V gene has CDR1 MDHEN and CDR2 SYDVKM. The CDR3 runs to 15 residues. J was trimmed by 6 bases and V by 7 bases; bases with no gene match: 12. CDR3 sequence reads: CASTLASGRKGEQYF. CDR3 coding DNA: TGTGCCAGCACACTGGCTAGCGGGAGAAAAGGCGAGCAGTACTTC.

This sequence joins TRBV6-1 and TRBJ2-7; D not certain. The CDR3 runs 15 residues. Trimming took 0 bases from V and 3 from J, leaving 12 bases between them. In germline, CDR1 is MNHNS, CDR2 SASEGT. The CDR3 region has the DNA TGTGCCAGCAGTGAAGCGTCGGGTACCCACTACGAGCAGTACTTC. It yields the protein CASSEASGTHYEQYF.

J is TRBJ2-5 and V is TRBV5-8; tentatively, D is TRBD1 (5 bases). The J call is uncertain, as TRBJ2-7 better fits the DNA end. The CDR3 consists of 15 residues. The germline gives CDR1 SGHTS, CDR2 YDEGEE. Here the CDR3 reads CASSLGQGLTYEQYF. The CDR3 nucleotides read TGTGCCAGCAGCTTAGGGCAGGGATTAACCTACGAGCAGTACTTC.

The V gene is TRBV19, the J gene TRBJ2-1; possibly TRBD2 for D (6 bases). Trimming stripped 1 base from V and 3 bases from J, with 10 bases between. This CDR3 spans 15 amino acids. Germline loops: CDR1 LNHDA, CDR2 SQIVND (reference sequence). CDR3 region: CASSIGGGSYNEQFF. The CDR3 coding sequence is TGTGCCAGTAGTATAGGGGGAGGAAGCTACAATGAGCAGTTCTTC.

A single count supports this clone. The chain links TRBV6-5 to TRBJ1-1; D may be TRBD1 (6 bases). Trimming left V 0 bases short and J 12 bases short, with 20 bases between. CDR3 size: 15 residues. Germline CDR1 is MNHEY and CDR2 is SVGAGI. The CDR3 protein is CASSYSFDRLGSPFF. The CDR3 region has the DNA TGTGCCAGCAGTTACTCATTCGACAGGCTAGGTAGCCCTTTCTTT.

In nucleotides, the CDR3 is TGTGCCAGCAGTTTATCTAGGGCTAGCGGGATTTACAATGAGCAGTTCTTC. Encoded protein: CASSLSRASGIYNEQFF. V usage is TRBV27 and J usage is TRBJ2-1; 9 nucleotides agree with TRBD2. The CDR3 is 17 residues long. V shed 0 bases, J shed 4 bases, and the junction held 7 bases outside the gene matches. Per germline, CDR1 MNHEY and CDR2 SMNVEV (reference sequence).

The J gene is TRBJ2-2, the V gene TRBV29-1, with TRBD2 identical over 15 bases. V lost 0 bases, J lost 6 bases, and 5 bases stayed unmatched. Germline V gene sequence: CDR1 SQVTM, CDR2 ANQGSEA. The CDR3 is 17 residues long. CDR3 amino acids: CSVEDGLAGGPAGELFF. CDR3 bases: TGCAGCGTTGAAGACGGACTAGCGGGAGGGCCTGCCGGGGAGCTGTTTTTT.

V and J are TRBV7-2 and TRBJ2-7; 8 bases agree with TRBD1. CDR1 is SGHTA, CDR2 FQGNSA, per germline. Trimming took 5 bases from V and 5 from J; bases not matched to a gene: 8. This CDR3 region has 14 residues. As DNA, the CDR3 is TGTGCCAGCAGCCCCCACCGGACAGGGAACGAGCAGTACTTC. Its translation: CASSPHRTGNEQYF.

V usage is TRBV4-3 and J usage is TRBJ1-2, with D possibly matching TRBD1 (5 bases). V lost 0 bases, J lost 4 bases, and 9 bases lay in between. Per the germline V gene, CDR1 is LGHNA and CDR2 is YSLEER. The CDR3 loop spans 14 amino acids. CDR3 protein: CASSQDQQGYGYTF. CDR3 DNA sequence: TGCGCCAGCAGCCAAGACCAGCAGGGCTATGGCTACACCTTC.

The CDR3 bases are TGTGCCAGCAGCTTTGGCGATACGCAGTATTTT. This encodes CASSFGDTQYF. The rearrangement joins TRBV7-2 to TRBJ2-3; D remains ambiguous. Per the germline V gene, CDR1 is SGHTA and CDR2 is FQGNSA. V was cut by 3 bases and J by 6 bases, with 4 bases left in between. The CDR3 has 11 residues. The entire variable domain, with the rest obtained from reference TRBV7-2 and TRBJ2-3, is as follows: GAGVSQSPSNKVTEKGKDVELRCDPISGHTALYWYRQSLGQGLEFLIYFQGNSAPDKSGLPSDRFSAERTGGSVSTLTIQRTQQEDSAVYLCASSFGDTQYFGPGTRLTVL.

The rearrangement uses TRBV6-5 and TRBJ1-1, with unresolved D. Trimming stripped 5 bases from V and 4 bases from J, with 14 bases between. In germline, CDR1 is MNHEY, CDR2 SVGAGI. The CDR3 consists of 14 residues. CDR3 protein: CASSHGEVGTEAFF. The CDR3 bases are TGTGCCAGCAGTCACGGGGAGGTGGGCACTGAAGCTTTCTTT.

This clone appeared a few times. The chain carries TRBV4-1 and TRBJ2-2; D remains unclear. The ends were cut back, 1 base at V and 2 bases at J, with 8 bases in the middle. The CDR3 sequence is 15 residues long. Per germline, CDR1 MGHRA and CDR2 YSYEKL. Here the CDR3 reads CASSQGPVNTGELFF. The CDR3 DNA reads as TGCGCCAGCAGCCAAGGTCCAGTTAACACCGGGGAGCTGTTTTTT.

DNA for the CDR3: TGTGCCAGCGGCACGACGGGATGGACCTACGAGCAGTACTTC. This gives the protein CASGTTGWTYEQYF. The chain couples TRBV6-5 to TRBJ2-5; tentative D call: TRBD2 (5 bases). With the DNA end fitting TRBJ2-7 better, the J assignment may be wrong. The germline V gene encodes CDR1 MNHEY and CDR2 SVGAGI. The CDR3 covers 14 residues.

This chain joins TRBV28 and TRBJ2-7, with 8 bases that match TRBD1. Per the germline V gene, CDR1 is MDHEN and CDR2 is SYDVKM. This CDR3 contains 17 residues. J gave up 2 bases and V 6 bases, and 15 bases lay outside the gene matches. Here the CDR3 reads CASSQTPQGASAYEQYF. The CDR3, as DNA: TGTGCCAGCAGCCAAACCCCCCAGGGGGCCTCGGCCTACGAGCAGTACTTC.